The clone carrying this T cell receptor beta chain turned up a few times. This entry comes from a study of blood T cell repertoires in COVID-19. Across the study: Both acute and convalescent COVID-19 samples were obtained from the United States, Italy and Spain. From T cells, B-cell-depleted T cells, or PBMCs came the material, which was cDNA or gDNA.

V lost 3 bases to trimming and J lost 1 base, with 6 bases between them. Germline V gene sequence: CDR1 GTSNPN, CDR2 SVGIG (reference sequence). This CDR3 is 13 amino acids long. Clones were sequenced by immunoSEQ multiplex PCR, and TCRdb holds only the in-frame ones, with some missing. The data contain 130,000 to 150,000 clones, approximately 89% of them singletons. The chain is built from TRBV30 and TRBJ2-2; a possible D gene is TRBD1 (6 bases). The TCR was taken from a woman aged 50 to 60 with acute or convalescent COVID-19. The source material was peripheral blood. CDR3 in amino acids: CAWRQGNTGELFF. The DNA of the CDR3 is TGTGCCTGGAGACAGGGGAACACCGGGGAGCTGTTTTTT. Full variable domain (rest looked up from reference TRBV30 and TRBJ2-2): SQTIHQWPATLVQPVGSPLSLECTVEGTSNPNLYWYRQAAGRGLQLLFYSVGIGQISSEVPQNLSASRPQDRQFILSSKKLLLSDSGFYLCAWRQGNTGELFFGEGSRLTVL.